What follows is one T cell receptor beta chain and its context. Its antigen is unidentified. These data belong to a study of T-cell reconstitution after alpha-beta-depleted transplantation in children. Whole-study results and caveats: There were some patients whose high TCRbeta diversity at day 60 came from surviving recipient T cells and thymic progenitors.

Germline CDR1 reads LGHDT; CDR2 reads YNNKEL (reference sequence). The V gene lost 3 bases and the J gene lost 3 bases, with 7 bases spanning the gap. The CDR3 spans 13 residues. During its preparation, the TCRbeta library received unique molecular identifiers. TCRdb called the PCR reads again in MiXCR, with one record for every CDR3 protein. The sample gives hundreds of thousands of distinct CDR3 sequences, roughly a quarter of which show up once; around 4.8% is in the top ten. This specimen was PBMCs, mostly from graft donor cells, taken 360 days after TCRalphabeta/CD19-depleted stem cell transplant. This clonotype was obtained from a female patient between 2 and 15 years old who had a stem cell transplant for congenital amegakaryocytic thrombocytopenia, so the T cells may come from the graft donor. The V gene is TRBV3-1, the J gene TRBJ2-3; a weak D match, TRBD2 (6 bases). The CDR3 spells CASSHRGTDTQYF. CDR3 coding DNA: TGTGCCAGCAGCCATCGGGGGACAGATACGCAGTATTTT.